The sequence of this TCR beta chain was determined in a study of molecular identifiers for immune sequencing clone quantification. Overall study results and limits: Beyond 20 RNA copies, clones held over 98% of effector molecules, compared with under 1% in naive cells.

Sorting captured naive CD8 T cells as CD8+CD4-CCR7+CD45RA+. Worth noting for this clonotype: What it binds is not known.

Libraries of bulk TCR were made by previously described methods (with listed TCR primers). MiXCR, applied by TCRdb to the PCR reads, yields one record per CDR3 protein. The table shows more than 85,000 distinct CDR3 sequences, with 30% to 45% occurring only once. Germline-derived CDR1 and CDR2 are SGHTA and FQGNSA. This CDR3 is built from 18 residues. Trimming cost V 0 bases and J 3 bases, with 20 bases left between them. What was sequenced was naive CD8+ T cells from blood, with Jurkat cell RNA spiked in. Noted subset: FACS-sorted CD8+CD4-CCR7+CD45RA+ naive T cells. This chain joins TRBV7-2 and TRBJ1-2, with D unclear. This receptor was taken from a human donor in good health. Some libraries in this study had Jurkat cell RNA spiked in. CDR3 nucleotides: TGTGCCAGCAGCTTAGCGTCGGTTGGCTGGGGAGAAGACTATGGCTACACCTTC. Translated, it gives CASSLASVGWGEDYGYTF.